The 15 T cell receptor beta chains listed next were all sequenced from one sample in a study of cytomegalovirus exposure and HLA in healthy donors. Clones were sequenced by immunoSEQ multiplex PCR, and TCRdb holds only the in-frame ones, with some missing. The data contain over 150,000 clones, about 96% of them singletons. The sample taken for sequencing was PBMCs. Receptor source: a woman aged 18-29 years in good health and CMV-seronegative.

J is TRBJ2-2 and V is TRBV4-2; possible D gene TRBD1, 6 bases. Germline V CDR1 and CDR2: LGHNA, YNFKEQ. V was trimmed by 6 bases and J by 2 bases, leaving 7 bases between them. The CDR3 is made up of 13 amino acids. The CDR3: CASRQGNTGELFF. The CDR3 nucleotides read TGTGCCAGCAGACAGGGAAACACCGGGGAGCTGTTTTTT.

This chain uses TRBV10-2 with TRBJ2-3, with 9 bases identical to TRBD2. The CDR3 is 14 amino acids. Germline V gene lookup returns CDR1 WSHSY and CDR2 SAAADI. Trimming cost V 5 bases and J 6 bases; bases outside gene matches: 6. CDR3 protein: CASSSGGSADTQYF. CDR3 DNA: TGCGCCAGCAGTAGCGGGGGGTCCGCGGATACGCAGTATTTT.

V gene TRBV2 combines with J gene TRBJ2-1; 11 nucleotides align to TRBD1. Germline V gene sequence: CDR1 SNHLY, CDR2 FYNNEI. The CDR3 runs to 16 residues. V dropped 8 bases and J dropped 2; count of bases not matched to a gene: 8. The CDR3 region is CASRDRGARTYNEQFF. Written as DNA, the CDR3 is TGTGCCAGCCGGGACAGGGGGGCGCGAACCTACAATGAGCAGTTCTTC. The full variable domain, with the rest looked up from reference TRBV2 and TRBJ2-1, is EPEVTQTPSHQVTQMGQEVILRCVPISNHLYFYWYRQILGQKVEFLVSFYNNEISEKSEIFDDQFSVERPDGSNFTLKIRSTKLEDSAMYFCASRDRGARTYNEQFFGPGTRLTVL.

This clone has just one count. V and J are TRBV30 and TRBJ2-3, with D perhaps matching TRBD1 (5 bases). The ends were cut back, 3 bases at V and 0 bases at J, with 13 bases in the middle. The CDR3 runs to 15 residues. Germline V lookup: CDR1 GTSNPN, CDR2 SVGIG (reference sequence). CDR3 bases: TGTGCCTGGAGCGGACACCAACCCAGCACAGATACGCAGTATTTT. It codes for CAWSGHQPSTDTQYF.

V usage is TRBV9 and J usage is TRBJ1-2; maybe TRBD1 (5 bases). Trimming removed 2 bases from V and 0 bases from J, with 8 bases in between. The CDR3 has 14 residues. Germline V gives CDR1 SGDLS, CDR2 YYNGEE. DNA of the CDR3: TGTGCCAGCAGCGTGACAGATACTAACTATGGCTACACCTTC. It yields the protein CASSVTDTNYGYTF.

The J gene is TRBJ1-2, the V gene TRBV4-1, with D maybe TRBD1 (6 bases). The CDR3 totals 14 residues. Germline CDR1 reads MGHRA; CDR2 reads YSYEKL. The V end was cut by 4 bases, the J end by 6 bases, with 15 bases between. CDR3 nucleotides: TGCGCCAGCAGCCTGACAGGTCTTATGGATGGCTACACCTTC. It is translated as CASSLTGLMDGYTF.

This chain connects TRBV10-3 to TRBJ2-7, with TRBD2 matching 12 bases. The germline V gene encodes CDR1 ENHRY and CDR2 SYGVKD. This CDR3 region has 16 residues. The junction had 8 bases not matched to a gene; V was cut back by 6 bases and J by 2 bases. DNA for the CDR3: TGTGCCATCAGACCTAGCGGGGGGGCGTCGGCCTACGAGCAGTACTTC. Protein sequence: CAIRPSGGASAYEQYF.

V and J are TRBV7-8 and TRBJ1-2, with D possibly TRBD1 on 6 matching bases. V was cut by 2 bases and J by 0 bases, with 28 bases left in between. The CDR3 extends over 21 amino acids. CDR1 and CDR2 (germline): SGHVS, FQNEAQ. The CDR3 protein is CASSLRGGKAGTPGANYGYTF. The CDR3 DNA follows: TGTGCCAGCAGCTTACGGGGGGGAAAAGCCGGGACACCGGGCGCTAACTATGGCTACACCTTC.

The chain is built from TRBV6-5 and TRBJ1-5; 8 positions match TRBD1. Trimming cost V 4 bases and J 5 bases; bases outside gene matches: 7. The germline gives CDR1 MNHEY, CDR2 SVGAGI. The CDR3 is 15 amino acids. This chain's CDR3 is CASSWGRGPYQPQHF. The CDR3 coding sequence is TGTGCCAGCAGTTGGGGCAGGGGGCCCTATCAGCCCCAGCATTTT.

The J gene is TRBJ2-7, the V gene TRBV7-2; 10 bases are a match to TRBD1. V was pared by 3 bases and J by 3 bases, with 2 bases of the junction left unmatched. The CDR3 loop spans 14 amino acids. The germline V gene has CDR1 SGHTA and CDR2 FQGNSA. CDR3 sequence reads: CASSLGQGNYEQYF. CDR3 nucleotide sequence: TGTGCCAGCAGCTTGGGACAGGGGAACTACGAGCAGTACTTC.

This chain links TRBV7-9 with TRBJ1-5; D is perhaps TRBD1 (5 bases). The CDR3 contains 14 residues. Trimming shortened V by 5 bases and J by 0 bases, and 8 bases separated the two germline ends. Germline values: CDR1 SEHNR, CDR2 FQNEAQ (reference sequence). The CDR3, as DNA: TGTGCCAGCAGCCACGACAGTAGCAATCAGCCCCAGCATTTT. Encoded protein: CASSHDSSNQPQHF.

This chain uses TRBV15 with TRBJ1-1; D unresolved. CDR1 is LNHNV, CDR2 YYDKDF, per germline (reference sequence). The length of the CDR3 is 16 residues. Trimming shortened V by 0 bases and J by 6 bases, and 17 bases separated the two germline ends. CDR3 nucleotides: TGTGCCACCAGCAGAGATGAGGCCGAGAGGAGACCTGAAGCTTTCTTT. Translating it yields CATSRDEAERRPEAFF.

The chain has TRBV5-1 and TRBJ2-7; possible D gene TRBD1, 5 bases. Germline V gene data show CDR1 as SGHRS and CDR2 as YFSETQ. CDR3 length equals 16 residues. V lost 3 bases, J lost 2 bases, and 18 bases lay in between. The CDR3 DNA sequence: TGCGCCAGCAGCTACGGACAAACAAAACAAACCTACGAGCAGTACTTC. Amino acid sequence: CASSYGQTKQTYEQYF.

The gene calls are TRBV2 and TRBJ2-7; TRBD1 matches at 7 bases. V was clipped by 7 bases and J by 3 bases; unmatched bases: 9. Germline-derived CDR1 and CDR2 are SNHLY and FYNNEI. There are 14 residues in the CDR3. Written as DNA, the CDR3 is TGTGCCAGCAAACCCGAACAGGGGCGCTACGAGCAGTACTTC. Protein product: CASKPEQGRYEQYF.

The rearrangement joins TRBV11-2 to TRBJ1-4; the D gene is possibly TRBD1 (6 bases). Germline V gives CDR1 SGHAT, CDR2 FQNNGV. The CDR3 is made up of 15 amino acids. V was pared by 1 base and J by 8 bases, with 14 bases between. CDR3 bases: TGTGCCAGCAGCTTAGTAGGGGGGGGTTGGGAAAAACTGTTTTTT. Its protein product is CASSLVGGGWEKLFF.